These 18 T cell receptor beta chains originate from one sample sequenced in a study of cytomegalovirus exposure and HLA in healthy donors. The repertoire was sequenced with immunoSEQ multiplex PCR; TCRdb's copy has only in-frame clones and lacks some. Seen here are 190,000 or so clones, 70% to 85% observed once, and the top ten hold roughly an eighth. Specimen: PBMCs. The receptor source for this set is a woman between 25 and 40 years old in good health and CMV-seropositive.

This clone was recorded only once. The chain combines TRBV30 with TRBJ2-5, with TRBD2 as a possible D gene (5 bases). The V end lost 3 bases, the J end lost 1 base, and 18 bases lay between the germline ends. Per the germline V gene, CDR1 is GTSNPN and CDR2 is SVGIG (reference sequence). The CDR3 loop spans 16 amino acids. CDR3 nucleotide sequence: TGTGCCTGGAGCGCCTACGGGAATCCGTCCCAAGAGACCCAGTACTTC. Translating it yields CAWSAYGNPSQETQYF. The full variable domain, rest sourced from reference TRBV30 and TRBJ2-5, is SQTIHQWPATLVQPVGSPLSLECTVEGTSNPNLYWYRQAAGRGLQLLFYSVGIGQISSEVPQNLSASRPQDRQFILSSKKLLLSDSGFYLCAWSAYGNPSQETQYFGPGTRLLVL.

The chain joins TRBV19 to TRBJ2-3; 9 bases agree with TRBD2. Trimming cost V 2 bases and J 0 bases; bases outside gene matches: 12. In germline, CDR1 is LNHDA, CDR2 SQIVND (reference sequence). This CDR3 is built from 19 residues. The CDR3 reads CASSIKAGPSGTSTDTQYF. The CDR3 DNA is TGTGCCAGTAGTATAAAGGCAGGGCCTAGCGGGACTAGCACAGATACGCAGTATTTT.

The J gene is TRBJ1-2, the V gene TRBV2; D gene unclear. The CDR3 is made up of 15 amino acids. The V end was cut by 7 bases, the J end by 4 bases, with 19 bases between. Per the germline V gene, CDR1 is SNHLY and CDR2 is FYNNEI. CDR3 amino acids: CASIPSGGRFYGYTF. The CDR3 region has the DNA TGTGCCAGCATCCCTTCCGGAGGGCGGTTCTATGGCTACACCTTC.

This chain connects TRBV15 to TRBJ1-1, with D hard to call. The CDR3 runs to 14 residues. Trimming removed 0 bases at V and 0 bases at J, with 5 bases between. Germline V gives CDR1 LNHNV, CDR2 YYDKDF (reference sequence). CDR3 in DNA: TGTGCCACCAGCAGAGATCCGGTGAACACTGAAGCTTTCTTT. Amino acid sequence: CATSRDPVNTEAFF.

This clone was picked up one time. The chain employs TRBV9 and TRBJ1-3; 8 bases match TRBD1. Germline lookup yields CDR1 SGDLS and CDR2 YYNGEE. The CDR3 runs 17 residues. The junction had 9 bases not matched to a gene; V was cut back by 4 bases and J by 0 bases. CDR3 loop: CASSPGTGGNSGNTIYF. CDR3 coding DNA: TGTGCCAGCAGCCCCGGCACAGGGGGTAACTCTGGAAACACCATATATTTT. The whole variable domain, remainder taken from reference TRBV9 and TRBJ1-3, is DSGVTQTPKHLITATGQRVTLRCSPRSGDLSVYWYQQSLDQGLQFLIQYYNGEERAKGNILERFSAQQFPDLHSELNLSSLELGDSALYFCASSPGTGGNSGNTIYFGEGSWLTVV.

CDR3 sequence: CASSQDTRGRLTYEQYF. CDR3 sequence (DNA): TGCGCCAGCAGCCAAGATACCCGCGGGAGGTTAACCTACGAGCAGTACTTC. V is TRBV4-1 and J is TRBJ2-7, with 8 bases identical to TRBD2. The CDR3 is made up of 17 amino acids. Germline loops: CDR1 MGHRA, CDR2 YSYEKL. V lost 0 bases and J lost 2; bases outside the gene matches: 9.

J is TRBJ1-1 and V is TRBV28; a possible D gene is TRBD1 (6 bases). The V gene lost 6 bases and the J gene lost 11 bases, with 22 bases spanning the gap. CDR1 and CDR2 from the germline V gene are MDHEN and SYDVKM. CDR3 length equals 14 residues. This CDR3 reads CASRKRDTSVGAFF. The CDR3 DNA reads TGTGCCAGCAGAAAGAGGGACACGAGCGTAGGGGCTTTCTTT.

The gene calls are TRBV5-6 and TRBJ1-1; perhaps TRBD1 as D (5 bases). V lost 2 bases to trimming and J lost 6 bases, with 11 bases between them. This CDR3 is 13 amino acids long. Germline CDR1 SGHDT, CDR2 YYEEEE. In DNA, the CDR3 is TGTGCCAGCAGCTTATCAGGGCCCGCTGAAGCTTTCTTT. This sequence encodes CASSLSGPAEAFF.

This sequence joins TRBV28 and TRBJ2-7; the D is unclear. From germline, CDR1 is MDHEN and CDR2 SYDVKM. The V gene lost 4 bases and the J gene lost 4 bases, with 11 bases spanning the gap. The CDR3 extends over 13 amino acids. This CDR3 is CASSSLQAYEQYF. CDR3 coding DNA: TGTGCCAGCAGTTCTCTCCAGGCGTACGAGCAGTACTTC.

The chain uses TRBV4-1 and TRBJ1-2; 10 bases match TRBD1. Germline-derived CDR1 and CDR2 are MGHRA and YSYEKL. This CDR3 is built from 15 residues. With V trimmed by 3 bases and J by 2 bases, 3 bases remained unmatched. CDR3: CASSQRTGGNYGYTF. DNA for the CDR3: TGCGCCAGCAGCCAGAGGACAGGGGGAAACTATGGCTACACCTTC.

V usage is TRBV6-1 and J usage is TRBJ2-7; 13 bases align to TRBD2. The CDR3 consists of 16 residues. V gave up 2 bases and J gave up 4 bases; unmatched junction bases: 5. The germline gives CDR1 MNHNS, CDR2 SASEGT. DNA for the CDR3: TGTGCCAGCAGTGAATCCCCGGGACTAGCGGGGTACGAGCAGTACTTC. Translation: CASSESPGLAGYEQYF.

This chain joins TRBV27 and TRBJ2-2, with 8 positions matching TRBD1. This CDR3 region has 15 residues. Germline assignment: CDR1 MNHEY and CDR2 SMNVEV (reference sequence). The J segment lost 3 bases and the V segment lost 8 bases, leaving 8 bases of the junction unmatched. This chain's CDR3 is CASAWDRRDTGELFF. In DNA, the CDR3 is TGTGCCAGCGCCTGGGACAGGCGAGACACCGGGGAGCTGTTTTTT.

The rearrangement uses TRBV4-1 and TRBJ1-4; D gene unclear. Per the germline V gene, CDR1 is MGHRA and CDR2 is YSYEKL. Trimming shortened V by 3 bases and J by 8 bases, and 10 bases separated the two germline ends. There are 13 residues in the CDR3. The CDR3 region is CASSHPNNEKLFF. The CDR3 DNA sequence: TGCGCCAGCAGCCACCCAAACAACGAAAAACTGTTTTTT.

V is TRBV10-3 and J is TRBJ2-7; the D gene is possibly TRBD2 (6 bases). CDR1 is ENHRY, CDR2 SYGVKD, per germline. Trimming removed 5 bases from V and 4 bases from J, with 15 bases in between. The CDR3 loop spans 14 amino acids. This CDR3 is CAISITGEFYEQYF. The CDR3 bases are TGTGCCATCAGTATAACGGGAGAGTTTTACGAGCAGTACTTC.

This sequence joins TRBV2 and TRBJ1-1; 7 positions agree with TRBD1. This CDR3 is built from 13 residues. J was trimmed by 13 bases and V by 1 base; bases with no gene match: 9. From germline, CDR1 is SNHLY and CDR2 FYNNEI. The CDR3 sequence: CASSEGQGVQLFF. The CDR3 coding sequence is TGTGCCAGCAGTGAAGGACAGGGCGTTCAGCTTTTCTTT. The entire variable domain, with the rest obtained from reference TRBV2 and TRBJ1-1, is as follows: EPEVTQTPSHQVTQMGQEVILRCVPISNHLYFYWYRQILGQKVEFLVSFYNNEISEKSEIFDDQFSVERPDGSNFTLKIRSTKLEDSAMYFCASSEGQGVQLFFGQGTRLTVV.

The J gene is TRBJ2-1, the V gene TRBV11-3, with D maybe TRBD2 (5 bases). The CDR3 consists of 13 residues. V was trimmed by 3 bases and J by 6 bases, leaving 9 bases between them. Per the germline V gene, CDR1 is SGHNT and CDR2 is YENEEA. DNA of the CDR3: TGTGCCAGCAGCTTGACTACTTTCAATGAGCAGTTCTTC. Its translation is CASSLTTFNEQFF.

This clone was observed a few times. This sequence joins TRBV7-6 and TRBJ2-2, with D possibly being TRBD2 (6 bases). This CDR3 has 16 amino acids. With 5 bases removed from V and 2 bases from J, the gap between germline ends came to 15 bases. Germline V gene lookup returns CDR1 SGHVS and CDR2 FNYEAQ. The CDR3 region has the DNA TGTGCCAGCAGCCCCATGGCGGGATCTAACACCGGGGAGCTGTTTTTT. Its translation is CASSPMAGSNTGELFF.

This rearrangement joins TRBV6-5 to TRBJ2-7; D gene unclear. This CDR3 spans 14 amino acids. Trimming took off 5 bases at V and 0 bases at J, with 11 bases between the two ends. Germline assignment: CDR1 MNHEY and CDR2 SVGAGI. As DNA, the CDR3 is TGTGCCAGCAGTATAACTTTTAGCTCCTACGAGCAGTACTTC. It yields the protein CASSITFSSYEQYF.